A selection of T cell receptor beta chains follows, all from one sample in a study of T cell responses to AZD1222 COVID-19 vaccine. Method: immunoSEQ multiplex PCR; TCRdb's copy keeps in-frame clones and lacks some. The sample has some 130,000 clones; 91% are singletons. The sequencing here drew on peripheral blood, taken on day 0 of AZD1222 vaccination. These receptors all stem from an adult in good health. The CDR3 runs from the conserved cysteine through the conserved F or W. A D gene is named only where the DNA matches it firmly. Size is omitted from some rows. Given values are once, few, many or a class for expanded clones.

D gene,J gene,V gene,clone size,CDR3 protein,CDR3 DNA
.,TRBJ2-3,TRBV2,.,CASSLGRDTQYF,TGTGCCAGCAGCTTAGGTCGAGATACGCAGTATTTT
.,TRBJ1-4,TRBV4-3,.,CASSQWGGFQNEKLFF,TGCGCCAGCAGCCAATGGGGGGGTTTCCAAAATGAAAAACTGTTTTTT
.,TRBJ1-5,TRBV27,.,CASSLWSGAGQPQHF,TGTGCCAGCAGTTTATGGTCAGGAGCGGGTCAGCCCCAGCATTTT
.,TRBJ1-2,TRBV9,.,CASSVIASPTYGYTF,TGTGCCAGCAGCGTAATAGCCAGCCCAACCTATGGCTACACCTTC
.,TRBJ2-2,TRBV24-1,.,CATSDLGFGNTGELFF,TGTGCCACCAGTGATCTCGGGTTCGGGAACACCGGGGAGCTGTTTTTT
TRBD1,TRBJ2-1,TRBV5-1,.,CASSLRTGEGRHNEQFF,TGCGCCAGCAGCTTGAGGACAGGTGAAGGTCGACACAATGAGCAGTTCTTC
.,TRBJ2-3,TRBV24-1,.,CATSDSKRGTDTQYF,TGTGCCACCAGTGATAGTAAGCGGGGCACAGATACGCAGTATTTT
.,TRBJ1-4,TRBV15,.,CATGRGQINEKLFF,TGTGCCACCGGCCGGGGCCAGATTAATGAAAAACTGTTTTTT
.,TRBJ1-2,TRBV5-1,.,CASSLGTGNYGYTF,TGCGCCAGCAGCTTGGGCACAGGCAACTATGGCTACACCTTC
TRBD2,TRBJ2-1,TRBV29-1,once,CSALGGASGKYNEQFF,TGCAGCGCCCTAGGAGGGGCTAGCGGGAAATACAATGAGCAGTTCTTC
TRBD1,TRBJ2-6,TRBV7-9,.,CASSSQGTGANVLTF,TGTGCCAGCAGCTCACAGGGGACTGGGGCCAACGTCCTGACTTTC
.,TRBJ2-5,TRBV9,.,CASSPTNHLQETQYF,TGTGCCAGCAGCCCGACCAACCATTTACAAGAGACCCAGTACTTC
TRBD1,TRBJ2-7,TRBV27,.,CASSPGGHSYEQYF,TGTGCCAGCAGTCCAGGGGGCCACTCCTACGAGCAGTACTTC
.,TRBJ2-2,TRBV9,.,CASSGTGELFF,TGTGCCAGCAGCGGAACGGGGGAGCTGTTTTTT
TRBD1,TRBJ2-7,TRBV5-5,.,CASSLRLQGNSHEQYF,TGTGCCAGCAGCTTGCGTCTACAGGGGAATTCCCACGAGCAGTACTTC
.,TRBJ1-5,TRBV11-2,.,CASSSGGQPQHF,TGTGCCAGCAGCAGTGGGGGTCAGCCCCAGCATTTT
.,TRBJ1-5,TRBV7-8,.,CASSPVNQPQHF,TGTGCCAGCAGCCCGGTCAATCAGCCCCAGCATTTT
.,TRBJ2-3,TRBV9,.,CASSVDVGADTQYF,TGTGCCAGCAGCGTAGACGTGGGGGCAGATACGCAGTATTTT
.,TRBJ1-2,TRBV11-2,once,CASSPTQQDGYTF,TGTGCCAGCAGCCCCACACAACAGGATGGCTACACCTTC
TRBD2,TRBJ2-5,TRBV28,.,CASTLRLAGGEETQYF,TGTGCCAGCACCCTAAGACTAGCGGGGGGTGAAGAGACCCAGTACTTC
.,TRBJ1-1,TRBV3-1/TRBV3-2,.,CASSPAGNTEAFF,TGTGCCAGCAGCCCGGCGGGGAACACTGAAGCTTTCTTT
TRBD1,TRBJ1-5,TRBV6-5,.,CASSTVPGGQPQHF,TGTGCCAGCAGTACCGTCCCAGGGGGCCAGCCCCAGCATTTT
TRBD1,TRBJ1-1,TRBV5-4,.,CASSWDRSNTEAFF,TGTGCCAGCAGCTGGGACAGGTCGAACACTGAAGCTTTCTTT
.,TRBJ2-2,TRBV12-3/TRBV12-4,.,CASSYYGTGELFF,TGTGCCAGCAGTTATTACGGCACCGGGGAGCTGTTTTTT
.,TRBJ1-2,TRBV6-5,.,CASRQGSNYGYTF,TGTGCCAGCAGACAGGGCAGTAACTATGGCTACACCTTC
.,TRBJ1-1,TRBV7-3,.,CASSLGHDTEAFF,TGTGCCAGCAGCTTGGGACACGACACTGAAGCTTTCTTT
TRBD1,TRBJ1-5,TRBV12-3/TRBV12-4,once,CASSRTGGQPQHF,TGTGCCAGCAGTCGGACAGGGGGTCAGCCCCAGCATTTT
TRBD1,TRBJ1-5,TRBV5-1,.,CASSPAGQGNQPQHF,TGCGCCAGCAGCCCCGCCGGACAGGGTAATCAGCCCCAGCATTTT
TRBD1,TRBJ1-2,TRBV6-5,.,CASSYRAGGYGYTF,TGTGCCAGCAGTTACCGGGCAGGGGGCTATGGCTACACCTTC
.,TRBJ1-5,TRBV19,.,CASSIGGQLNQPQHF,TGTGCCAGTAGTATAGGTGGACAGCTCAATCAGCCCCAGCATTTT
.,TRBJ2-7,TRBV19,.,CASSISGTSYEQYF,TGTGCCAGTAGTATTTCAGGGACATCCTACGAGCAGTACTTC